The 6 T cell receptor beta chains below were found in one sample sequenced in a study of OX40 agonist ivuxolimab in advanced cancers. Clones were sequenced by immunoSEQ multiplex PCR, and TCRdb holds only the in-frame ones, with some missing. The repertoire has about 70,000 clones, 75% to 90% of them found once; the top ten carry 2.8%. Sequenced here: CD4+ or CD8+ T cells sorted from blood, sampled in a trial of the OX40 agonist ivuxolimab. These receptor sequences come from an adult with an advanced solid tumor such as melanoma, head and neck, liver or kidney cancer.

This clone showed up just once. The chain recombines TRBV29-1 with TRBJ1-2; 8 bases map to TRBD1. V trimming: 5 bases; J trimming: 3 bases; junction bases outside the gene matches: 2. Germline V gene sequence: CDR1 SQVTM, CDR2 ANQGSEA. This CDR3 spans 12 amino acids. The CDR3 sequence is CSVKQGDYGYTF. CDR3 coding DNA: TGCAGCGTTAAACAGGGGGACTATGGCTACACCTTC.

This sequence joins TRBV29-1 and TRBJ2-7; the match to TRBD1 covers 10 bases. Per the germline V gene, CDR1 is SQVTM and CDR2 is ANQGSEA. CDR3 length equals 13 residues. Losses at the gene ends were 7 bases for V and 4 bases for J; bases not matched to a gene: 7. The CDR3 loop is CSAAGTGVYEQYF. CDR3 coding DNA: TGCAGCGCAGCCGGGACAGGGGTATACGAGCAGTACTTC.

V and J are TRBV6-4 and TRBJ2-3, with a tentative D call TRBD2 (7 bases). Trimming pared 0 bases from V and 0 bases from J, leaving 31 bases between. CDR3 size: 23 residues. Germline CDR1 reads MRHNA; CDR2 reads SNTAGT. The DNA for the CDR3 is TGTGCCAGCAGTGACTCGAGGATTCCGGGCCGCTGGGGGGGCACAACTAGCACAGATACGCAGTATTTT. This codes for CASSDSRIPGRWGGTTSTDTQYF.

The rearrangement joins TRBV5-6 to TRBJ2-5; TRBD2 aligns across 10 bases. V was pared by 2 bases and J by 2 bases, with 9 bases of the junction left unmatched. The CDR3 spans 17 residues. Germline-derived CDR1 and CDR2 are SGHDT and YYEEEE. The CDR3 DNA follows: TGTGCCAGCAGCTTTAGCGGGGGGCCGGTCCCACAAGAGACCCAGTACTTC. Amino acid sequence: CASSFSGGPVPQETQYF.

J is TRBJ1-5 and V is TRBV5-6; maybe TRBD1 (5 bases). The CDR3 covers 14 residues. Germline CDR1 is SGHDT and CDR2 is YYEEEE. With 2 bases removed from V and 7 bases from J, the gap between germline ends came to 13 bases. CDR3 loop: CASSLQGVRQPQHF. The CDR3, as DNA: TGTGCCAGCAGCTTACAAGGGGTGAGGCAGCCCCAGCATTTT.

The gene calls are TRBV19 and TRBJ2-3, with D possibly being TRBD1 (6 bases). This CDR3 is built from 13 residues. V was pared by 10 bases and J by 4 bases, with 15 bases between. The germline V gene has CDR1 LNHDA and CDR2 SQIVND (reference sequence). The CDR3 region has the DNA TGTGCCATTAAACGCACAGGGTCAGATACGCAGTATTTT. Translating gives CAIKRTGSDTQYF.